These 4 T cell receptor beta chains came from one sample sequenced in a study of shared clonotypes between healthy human individuals (dated by TCRdb to 2019 to 2021). The library came from the immunoSEQ multiplex PCR assay. TCRdb carries this immuneACCESS record with in-frame sequences only. Its versions omit some clonotypes, under half of them owing to an unresolved V gene in the studies checked, with the rest unexplained. The sample profile shows some 650,000 clones; 97% of them were found once. Jointly, the top ten make up around 0.06% of the sample. Source material: naive CD4+ T cells sorted from blood. This specimen's cell subset or site label, per the study, means: CD45RA+ positively selected. These receptors originate from a woman in her twenties or thirties in good health.

This rearrangement joins TRBV23-1 to TRBJ2-7; 7 nucleotides match TRBD2. TRBV23-1 falls under the ORF class, with uncertain function. The V gene end was trimmed by 11 bases and the J gene end by 7 bases; junction bases not matched to a gene: 8. The CDR3 runs 11 residues. DNA of the CDR3: TGCGCCGGACGGGGGGTTGAGGAGCAGTACTTC. Translation gives CAGRGVEEQYF.

This clone was observed once. The rearrangement links TRBV19 to TRBJ1-5; 12 nucleotides match TRBD1. The trim removed 4 bases at V and 0 bases at J, leaving 7 bases unmatched. The CDR3 extends over 18 amino acids. Germline CDR1 is LNHDA and CDR2 is SQIVND (reference sequence). For the CDR3, the DNA is TGTGCCAGTAGTACTCGGGACAGGGGGCTACATAGCAATCAGCCCCAGCATTTT. The encoded protein is CASSTRDRGLHSNQPQHF.

This clone has a handful of counts. This chain uses TRBV9 with TRBJ1-2, with TRBD1 as a possible D gene (5 bases). The germline CDR1 and CDR2 sequences are SGDLS and YYNGEE. The CDR3 sequence is 16 residues long. Trimming removed 1 base from V and 4 bases from J, with 17 bases in between. CDR3: CASSVNPGTAPYGYTF. The CDR3 DNA reads TGTGCCAGCAGCGTAAACCCAGGGACGGCACCCTATGGCTACACCTTC.

The V gene is TRBV13, the J gene TRBJ2-2; D might be TRBD2 (5 bases). The CDR3 runs 17 residues. Germline V lookup: CDR1 PRHDT, CDR2 FYEKMQ (reference sequence). With 0 bases removed from V and 2 bases from J, the gap between germline ends came to 13 bases. In DNA, the CDR3 is TGTGCCAGCAGCTTAGGCCTAGGACTCAAAAACACCGGGGAGCTGTTTTTT. This gives the protein CASSLGLGLKNTGELFF. Complete variable domain (other parts from reference TRBV13 and TRBJ2-2): AAGVIQSPRHLIKEKRETATLKCYPIPRHDTVYWYQQGPGQDPQFLISFYEKMQSDKGSIPDRFSAQQFSDYHSELNMSSLELGDSALYFCASSLGLGLKNTGELFFGEGSRLTVL.